The entry that follows covers one T cell receptor (beta chain) sequence. Its antigen remains unknown. Although they were nominally healthy when sampled, donors likely had unrecorded immune exposures. These data come from a study of cytomegalovirus exposure and HLA in healthy donors. The PCR made use of 60 Vbeta and 13 Jbeta primers. The protocol was immunoSEQ multiplex PCR, while the TCRdb copy is restricted to in-frame clones and leaves out a portion. The data hold about 130,000 clones, with 79% observed a single time. Overall study results and limits: One cluster of highly shared sequence variants probably arose as a sequencing artifact. Rare TCR sequences dominated, though some public TCRs recurred in many donors.

The CDR3 consists of 15 residues. The V end lost 0 bases, the J end lost 5 bases, and 13 bases lay between the germline ends. Germline loops: CDR1 SNHLY, CDR2 FYNNEI. The source of this sequence is a man aged 40-49 years in good health and CMV-seropositive. The genes are TRBV2 and TRBJ1-2, with D maybe TRBD1 (6 bases). Sequences were obtained from PBMCs. This CDR3 reads CASSEALGTLYGYTF. CDR3 nucleotide sequence: TGTGCCAGCAGTGAAGCGCTAGGGACACTATATGGCTACACCTTC.